This TCR beta chain was sequenced in a study of T cells in pancreatic ductal adenocarcinoma. In the case of this clone: Its antigen remains unknown.

Looked up from germline, CDR1 is SGHTA and CDR2 is FQGNSA. The V gene lost 5 bases and the J gene lost 10 bases, with 17 bases spanning the gap. The CDR3 extends over 13 amino acids. Study-wide findings and caveats: Results skew toward the minority of patients with early-stage disease. Tumor samples had fewer productive templates and approximately 7.9-fold fewer unique clonotypes than blood. Comparisons of tumor and blood clonality may show falsely lower tumor diversity.

Measured with immunoSEQ multiplex PCR; TCRdb has only the in-frame clones, and not every one. The repertoire has approximately 12,000 clones, 86% of them found once; the top ten carry 15% to 20%. Selected pancreatic ductal adenocarcinoma patients had undergone surgery without neoadjuvant therapy. The V call is TRBV7-2, the J call TRBJ2-5, with D maybe TRBD2 (5 bases). The TCR sequence derives from a human donor with pancreatic ductal adenocarcinoma. Source material: PBMCs. The CDR3 reads CASSQNQYGSQYF. In DNA, the CDR3 is TGTGCCAGCAGCCAAAACCAATATGGGAGCCAGTACTTC.